This TCR beta chain was captured in a study of blood T cell repertoires in COVID-19. Study background: Italy, Spain and the United States were the sources of the convalescent and acute COVID-19 samples.

Participants were aged 18 to 89 years from roughly 26 US areas. Clones were read by immunoSEQ multiplex PCR, and TCRdb kept only the in-frame ones, dropping some. The table shows approximately 400,000 clones, with approximately 90% occurring only once. Looked up from germline, CDR1 is MNHEY and CDR2 is SVGEGT. The CDR3 is made up of 12 amino acids. V gave up 4 bases and J gave up 5 bases, with 9 bases separating them. This TCR came from a woman between 40 and 55 years old who had been exposed to COVID-19. The chain couples TRBV6-2 or TRBV6-3 to TRBJ2-7; no firm D call. Material for sequencing was PBMCs or T cells enriched from blood (not recorded which). The CDR3 protein is CASSWSADEQYF. Here the CDR3 DNA reads TGTGCCAGCAGTTGGAGCGCGGACGAGCAGTACTTC.